The TCR beta chain under discussion was sequenced for a study of OX40 agonist ivuxolimab in advanced cancers. Germline-derived CDR1 and CDR2 are SGHAT and FQNNGV. Losses at the gene ends were 5 bases for V and 4 bases for J; bases not matched to a gene: 11. The CDR3 runs 16 residues. TCRdb's table, derived via immunoSEQ multiplex PCR, lists solely in-frame clones and lacks some. The repertoire holds 85,000 to 120,000 clones, around nine tenths seen once, with roughly 0.5% in the top ten. The sequencing here drew on CD4+ or CD8+ T cells sorted from blood, taken in a trial of the OX40 agonist ivuxolimab. The V and J genes are TRBV11-2 and TRBJ2-3, with 8 bases aligning to TRBD1. This receptor was identified in an adult with an advanced solid tumor such as melanoma, head and neck, liver or kidney cancer. Here the CDR3 reads CASSPRAGGVADTQYF. The CDR3 coding sequence is TGTGCCAGCAGCCCCCGGGCAGGGGGCGTAGCAGATACGCAGTATTTT.